What follows are 27 T cell receptor beta chains derived from one specimen sequenced in a study of T cell repertoires in cytomegalovirus infection. TCRdb independently ran MiXCR on the reads; one entry per CDR3 protein. The sample carries about 680,000 distinct CDR3 sequences, roughly 26% recorded once. The material sequenced was CD8+ T cells from PBMCs. These receptors all come from a human donor in good health (CMV status not recorded). Some clones in this sample may be carry-over from other donors' samples.

This clonotype turned up a few times. The CDR3 spells CATSESAPRLAGGHPLYNEQFF. The CDR3 DNA reads TGTGCCACCAGTGAATCCGCCCCCAGACTAGCGGGGGGGCATCCTCTTTACAATGAGCAGTTCTTC. The chain recombines TRBV24-1 with TRBJ2-1; 14 bases are shared with TRBD2. The CDR3 consists of 22 residues. Germline CDR1 and CDR2: KGHDR and SFDVKD. Trimming at V came to 4 bases and at J to 4 bases, leaving 20 bases not matched to a gene.

V usage is TRBV20-1 and J usage is TRBJ1-1; D perhaps matches TRBD1 (5 bases). Germline assignment: CDR1 DFQATT and CDR2 SNEGSKA (reference sequence). CDR3 length: 13 amino acids. V gave up 6 bases and J gave up 4 bases, with 15 bases separating them. In nucleotides, the CDR3 is TGCAGTGCAAGACCCCGGGGGACCACTGAAGCTTTCTTT. Protein: CSARPRGTTEAFF.

The chain uses TRBV6-2 or TRBV6-3 and TRBJ2-7, with D hard to call. The germline V gene encodes CDR1 MNHEY and CDR2 SVGEGT. The CDR3 covers 15 residues. V lost 0 bases, J lost 2 bases, and 11 bases lay in between. The DNA of the CDR3 is TGTGCCAGCAGTTACTCGAGTTCCCTAGCCTACGAGCAGTACGTC. Protein sequence: CASSYSSSLAYEQYV.

The chain couples TRBV12-5 to TRBJ2-7; D is perhaps TRBD1 (6 bases). The CDR3 loop spans 17 amino acids. The V and J ends lost 0 bases and 4 bases respectively, with 19 bases between them. From germline, CDR1 is LGHNT and CDR2 FRNRAP. CDR3 in DNA: TGTGCTAGTGGTTTGGTAGTATGGGACACCGTATGGTACGAGCAGTACTTC. This codes for CASGLVVWDTVWYEQYF.

This clonotype was recorded many times. The rearrangement uses TRBV7-9 and TRBJ2-1; TRBD1 aligns across 10 bases. Germline V CDR1 and CDR2: SEHNR, FQNEAQ (reference sequence). The CDR3 runs 15 residues. The junction had 9 bases not matched to a gene; V was cut back by 3 bases and J by 10 bases. CDR3 sequence: CASSLVGTGAREQFF. DNA of the CDR3: TGTGCCAGCAGCTTGGTGGGGACAGGGGCCCGGGAGCAGTTCTTC.

This clonotype showed up just once. The chain employs TRBV13 and TRBJ2-7; D may be TRBD1 or TRBD2 (5 bases each). V was shortened by 4 bases and J by 1 base, with 14 bases between the two germline ends. In germline, CDR1 is PRHDT, CDR2 FYEKMQ (reference sequence). This CDR3 comprises 15 residues. In DNA, the CDR3 is TGTGCCAGCAGCTCCCGGGACGGCGGTTCCTACGAGCAGTACGTC. Translation gives CASSSRDGGSYEQYV.

This clonotype showed up just once. One end of the junction does not line up with germline, which may come from a read error. The gene calls are TRBV10-3 and TRBJ2-2; D is perhaps TRBD1 (6 bases). The CDR3 is made up of 15 amino acids. Germline CDR1 is ENHRY and CDR2 is SYGVKD. CDR3 sequence: CAINLDLQGTGELVF. DNA of the CDR3: TGTGCCATCAATTTAGACCTCCAGGGGACCGGGGAGCTGGTTTTT.

This clonotype was picked up a small number of times. The J gene is TRBJ2-7, the V gene TRBV7-8, with D maybe TRBD1 (6 bases). The germline V gene encodes CDR1 SGHVS and CDR2 FQNEAQ. Between the trimmed V and J ends, which lost 4 bases and 3 bases, there was a span of 7 bases. The CDR3 runs to 12 residues. For the CDR3, the DNA is TGTGCCAGCAGCTCAGGGGTCTACGAGCAGTACGTC. It yields the protein CASSSGVYEQYV.

The CDR3 nucleotides read TGCAGTGTTCCGGGCTACACTGAAGCTTTCTTT. Its translation: CSVPGYTEAFF. V is TRBV20-1 and J is TRBJ1-1; D not resolved. Germline CDR1 and CDR2: DFQATT and SNEGSKA (reference sequence). The length of the CDR3 is 11 residues. Trimming pared 7 bases from V and 3 bases from J, leaving 9 bases between.

This clonotype was found once. The genes are TRBV20-1 and TRBJ2-2, with 7 positions matching TRBD2. The trim removed 6 bases at V and 6 bases at J, leaving 7 bases unmatched. CDR1 DFQATT and CDR2 SNEGSKA come from the germline V gene (reference sequence). This CDR3 comprises 13 residues. CDR3 region: CSASPGGAGELFF. For the CDR3, the DNA is TGCAGTGCCTCCCCTGGGGGGGCCGGGGAGCTGTTTTTT.

On this clonotype itself: A much more abundant neighbour one base away suggests this may be a read error. The rearrangement uses TRBV28 and TRBJ2-5; D may be TRBD1 (5 bases). The CDR3 extends over 14 amino acids. Germline V gene data show CDR1 as MDHEN and CDR2 as SYDVKM. The CDR3 reads CVSTLNRLGETQYF. CDR3 coding DNA: TGTGTCAGCACCCTGAACAGGCTCGGGGAGACCCAGTACTTC.

CDR3 in amino acids: CASSLVEGYRAYEQYF. CDR3 bases: TGTGCCAGCAGCTTAGTAGAGGGTTACAGGGCCTACGAGCAGTACTTC. The rearrangement links TRBV7-3 to TRBJ2-7, with TRBD1 as a possible D gene (6 bases). Germline lookup yields CDR1 SGHTA and CDR2 FQGTGA. The CDR3 contains 16 residues. V dropped 2 bases and J dropped 2 bases, with 16 bases sitting between them.

This clonotype was counted only a few times. The rearrangement links TRBV12-5 to TRBJ2-1; D gene uncertain. This CDR3 has 12 residues. Germline V gene sequence: CDR1 LGHNT, CDR2 FRNRAP. Trimming removed 6 bases from V and 8 bases from J, with 11 bases in between. CDR3 residues: CASGHFADEQFF. In DNA, the CDR3 is TGTGCTAGTGGACATTTCGCCGATGAGCAGTTCTTC.

This clonotype was counted ten times or more. The V call is TRBV25-1, the J call TRBJ1-2, with TRBD1 matching over 7 bases. The V gene end was trimmed by 5 bases and the J gene end by 8 bases; junction bases not matched to a gene: 14. In germline, CDR1 is MGHDK, CDR2 SYGVNS. This CDR3 region has 15 residues. The CDR3 loop reads CASSSITGAVGGYTF. The CDR3 nucleotides are TGTGCCAGCAGTTCCATAACAGGGGCCGTGGGCGGCTACACCTTC.

The chain uses TRBV6-2 or TRBV6-3 and TRBJ2-7, with TRBD1 as a possible D gene (6 bases). Germline V gene data show CDR1 as MNHEY and CDR2 as SVGEGT. There are 15 residues in the CDR3. Trimming removed 4 bases at V and 2 bases at J, with 15 bases between. The CDR3 protein is CASSSTRGQPYEQYV. For the CDR3, the DNA is TGTGCCAGCAGTTCAACCCGGGGACAACCCTACGAGCAGTACGTC.

This clonotype was found many times. The V gene is TRBV7-9, the J gene TRBJ2-1; the D gene is possibly TRBD2 (6 bases). Germline assignment: CDR1 SEHNR and CDR2 FQNEAQ (reference sequence). The CDR3 spans 16 residues. The V gene lost 6 bases and the J gene lost 4 bases, with 19 bases spanning the gap. The CDR3 protein is CASSFSGGTFYNEQFF. The CDR3 DNA follows: TGTGCCAGCAGTTTTAGCGGAGGGACGTTTTACAATGAGCAGTTCTTC.

In this sample, this clonotype turned up a few times. The rearrangement links TRBV5-6 to TRBJ1-2; D gene unclear. From germline, CDR1 is SGHDT and CDR2 YYEEEE. The CDR3 sequence is 16 residues long. Between the trimmed V and J ends, which lost 0 bases and 7 bases, there was a span of 19 bases. In nucleotides, the CDR3 is TGTGCCAGCAGCTTGGCCGAATACGAGGGTCAGAGTGGCTACACCTTC. Amino acid sequence: CASSLAEYEGQSGYTF.

This clonotype was detected only a few times. The DNA for the CDR3 is TGTGCCAGCAGTTACTCGCAAGGGATCAATGAAAAACTGTTTTTT. Encoded protein: CASSYSQGINEKLFF. This chain joins TRBV6-6 and TRBJ1-4; unclear D gene. Germline loops: CDR1 MNHNY, CDR2 SVGAGI (reference sequence). V lost 0 bases, J lost 5 bases, and 10 bases lay in between. This CDR3 region has 15 residues.

The chain carries TRBV7-8 and TRBJ1-2, with a weak D call TRBD1 (6 bases). Germline V gives CDR1 SGHVS, CDR2 FQNEAQ. V was clipped by 3 bases and J by 4 bases, with 12 bases between them. The CDR3 extends over 14 amino acids. The CDR3 nucleotides read TGTGCCAGCAGCTTCGGACAGAGTCTCTATGGCTACACCTTC. It codes for CASSFGQSLYGYTF.

The rearrangement links TRBV14 to TRBJ2-5; TRBD1 or TRBD2 may be the D gene (5 bases each). The CDR3 runs to 15 residues. CDR1 is SGHDN, CDR2 FVKESK, per germline. Trimming removed 4 bases from V and 6 bases from J, with 18 bases in between. CDR3 in DNA: TGTGCCAGCAGCCCCCGGGGCAGCCCCGGGAAGACCCAGTACTTC. It encodes CASSPRGSPGKTQYF. Based on the CDR3 plus reference TRBV14 and TRBJ2-5, the full variable domain is EAGVTQFPSHSVIEKGQTVTLRCDPISGHDNLYWYRRVMGKEIKFLLHFVKESKQDESGMPNNRFLAERTGGTYSTLKVQPAELEDSGVYFCASSPRGSPGKTQYFGPGTRLLVL.

This clonotype showed up many times. The genes are TRBV28 and TRBJ1-4; the D is unclear. V lost 1 base to trimming and J lost 4 bases, with 7 bases between them. Germline CDR1 is MDHEN and CDR2 is SYDVKM. The CDR3 has 14 residues. CDR3 region: CASSLLEGNEKLFF. The CDR3 DNA sequence: TGTGCCAGCAGTTTATTGGAGGGTAATGAAAAACTGTTTTTT. Looking up the rest from reference TRBV28 and TRBJ1-4 gives the full variable domain: DVKVTQSSRYLVKRTGEKVFLECVQDMDHENMFWYRQDPGLGLRLIYFSYDVKMKEKGDIPEGYSVSREKKERFSLILESASTNQTSMYLCASSLLEGNEKLFFGSGTQLSVL.

This clonotype showed up many times. This chain joins TRBV12-3 or TRBV12-4 and TRBJ2-1; 11 nucleotides match TRBD2. The J segment lost 6 bases and the V segment lost 6 bases, leaving 7 bases of the junction unmatched. CDR3 length: 15 amino acids. The CDR3 region has the DNA TGTGCCAGCAGCCTTAGCGGGGGGGCGGGCAATGAGCAGTTCTTC. It yields the protein CASSLSGGAGNEQFF.

The gene calls are TRBV20-1 and TRBJ2-1, with 11 nucleotides matching TRBD2. This CDR3 has 18 residues. Per germline, CDR1 DFQATT and CDR2 SNEGSKA (reference sequence). J gave up 10 bases and V 4 bases, and 21 bases lay outside the gene matches. The CDR3 coding sequence is TGCAGTGCTACACTCCTAGAGTCCCCAACTAGCGGGGGTGGAGAGCAGTTCTTC. Amino acid sequence: CSATLLESPTSGGGEQFF.

This clonotype was found a few times. The chain couples TRBV28 to TRBJ2-1, with TRBD2 matching 10 bases. The germline V gene has CDR1 MDHEN and CDR2 SYDVKM. V shed 5 bases and J 2 bases; nucleotides not matched to a gene: 6. The CDR3 is 16 amino acids. Here the CDR3 reads CASSPLAGSPYNEQFF. The CDR3 DNA sequence: TGTGCCAGCAGTCCACTAGCGGGGAGCCCCTACAATGAGCAGTTCTTC.

This clonotype has ten or more counts. The V call is TRBV12-3 or TRBV12-4, the J call TRBJ2-3; 11 positions agree with TRBD1. With 6 bases clipped from V and 4 bases from J, the junction kept 6 bases outside the gene matches. The CDR3 is made up of 15 amino acids. Here the CDR3 reads CASSAGTGGSDTQYF. The CDR3 DNA follows: TGTGCCAGCAGCGCCGGGACAGGGGGATCAGATACGCAGTATTTT.

Comment on this clonotype: At one end, the junction sequence differs from germline, possibly due to a read error. In DNA, the CDR3 is TGTGCCAGCAGCTCAGGGGACAGACAGCCCCAGCATTTC. Its protein is CASSSGDRQPQHF. This sequence joins TRBV7-8 and TRBJ1-5, with TRBD1 matching over 7 bases. This CDR3 comprises 13 residues. CDR1 and CDR2 (germline): SGHVS, FQNEAQ.

This clonotype was detected ten times or more. The V call is TRBV7-2, the J call TRBJ1-2; unclear D gene. Germline V CDR1 and CDR2: SGHTA, FQGNSA. There are 13 residues in the CDR3. Trimming shortened V by 6 bases and J by 4 bases, and 12 bases separated the two germline ends. The CDR3 here is CASRETRSYGYTF. The CDR3 DNA sequence: TGTGCCAGCAGGGAGACAAGGTCCTATGGCTACACCTTC. Variable domain in full (rest from reference TRBV7-2 and TRBJ1-2): GAGVSQSPSNKVTEKGKDVELRCDPISGHTALYWYRQSLGQGLEFLIYFQGNSAPDKSGLPSDRFSAERTGGSVSTLTIQRTQQEDSAVYLCASRETRSYGYTFGSGTRLTVV.